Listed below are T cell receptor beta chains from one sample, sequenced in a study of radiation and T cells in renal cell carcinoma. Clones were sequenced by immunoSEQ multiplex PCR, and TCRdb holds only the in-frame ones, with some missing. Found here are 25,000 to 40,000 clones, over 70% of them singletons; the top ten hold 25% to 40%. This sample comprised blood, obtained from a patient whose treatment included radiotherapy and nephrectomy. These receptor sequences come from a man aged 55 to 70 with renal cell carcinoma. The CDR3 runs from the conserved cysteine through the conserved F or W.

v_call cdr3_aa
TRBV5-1 CASSSGVGNQPQHF
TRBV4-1 CASSRTGGLGQPQHF
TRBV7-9 CASSPPGTTYNEQFF
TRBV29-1 CSVEDGHSYEQYF
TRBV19 CASSMPGGLQTQYF
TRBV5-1 CASSLEGQGHYGYTF
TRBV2 CASREGQGRSEQYF
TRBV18 CASSPGLANTYEQYF
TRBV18 CASSEELAGEETQYF
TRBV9 CASSVAGTSEETQYF
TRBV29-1 CSVRIGLAEDTQYF
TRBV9 CASSTWTGGRTDTQYF
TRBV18 CASSPSWLNTEAFF
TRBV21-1 CASSLLVQHARNTIYF
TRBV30 CAWSLTGTGGRDEQYF
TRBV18 CASSPLRTQETQYF
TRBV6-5 CASSSGPGRRYEQHF
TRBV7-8 CASSFTGSRTGELFF
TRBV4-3 CASSQDLIGLAGDFSYEQYF
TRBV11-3 CASSPDGTGGGTQYF
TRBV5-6 CASSTRDRGFETQYF
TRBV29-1 CSVVELLETQYF
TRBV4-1 CASRDRVNEQFF
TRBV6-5 CASSYDRSYEQYF
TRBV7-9 CASSLERRNTEAFF
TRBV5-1 CASSTQAGLLGGELFF
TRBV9 CASSAQFGTGGYTF
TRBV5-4 CASSWDVGSRSPLHF
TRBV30 CAWSPGQSYTF
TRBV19 CASSIGTGAYGYTF
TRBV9 CASSVSGRRDEQYF
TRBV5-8 CASSRRATGVGSQYF
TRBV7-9 CASSLARAVQDTETQYF
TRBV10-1 CASSGIRTGRSRKLFF
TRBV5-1 CASSLGLAEYNEQFF
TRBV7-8 CASSPVEGYGYTF
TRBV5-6 CASSLGHGRNTEAFF
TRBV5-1 CASRTGSLSYEQYF
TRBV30 CAWAPGRIYGYTF
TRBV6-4 CASRATVTNYGYTF
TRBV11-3 CASSQGNSGRAEQFF
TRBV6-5 CASSMDTYYGYTF
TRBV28 CASSSPNAGELFF
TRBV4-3 CASSRTSGVDNEQFF
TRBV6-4 CASSDRDNTEAFF
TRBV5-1 CASSLGQAQNSPLHF
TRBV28 CASSSVRDSYTGELFF